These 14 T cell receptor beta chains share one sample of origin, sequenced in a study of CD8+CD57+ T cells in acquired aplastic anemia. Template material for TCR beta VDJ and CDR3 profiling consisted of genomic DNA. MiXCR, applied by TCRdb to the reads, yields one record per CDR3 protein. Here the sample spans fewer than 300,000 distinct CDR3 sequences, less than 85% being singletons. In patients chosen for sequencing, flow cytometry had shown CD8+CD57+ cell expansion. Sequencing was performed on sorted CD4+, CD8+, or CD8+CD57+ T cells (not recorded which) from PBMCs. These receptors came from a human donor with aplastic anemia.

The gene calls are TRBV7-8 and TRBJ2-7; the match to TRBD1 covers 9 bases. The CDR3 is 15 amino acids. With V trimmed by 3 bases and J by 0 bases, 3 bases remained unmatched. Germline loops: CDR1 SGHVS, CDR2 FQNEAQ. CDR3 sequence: CASSFGQGPSYEQYF. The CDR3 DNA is TGTGCCAGCAGCTTCGGACAGGGGCCCTCCTACGAGCAGTACTTC.

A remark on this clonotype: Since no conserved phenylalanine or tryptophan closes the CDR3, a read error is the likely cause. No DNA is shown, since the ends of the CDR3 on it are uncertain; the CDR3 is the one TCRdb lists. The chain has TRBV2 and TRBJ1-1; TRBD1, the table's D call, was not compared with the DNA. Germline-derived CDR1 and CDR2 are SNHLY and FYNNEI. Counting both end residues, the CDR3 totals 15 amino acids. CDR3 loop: CASGDGGTETPDFCP.

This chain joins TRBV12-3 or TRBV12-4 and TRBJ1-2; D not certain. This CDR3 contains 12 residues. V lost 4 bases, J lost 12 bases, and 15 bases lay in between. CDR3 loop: CASSSGIYGDTF. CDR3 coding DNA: TGTGCCAGCAGTTCGGGGATCTATGGGGACACCTTC.

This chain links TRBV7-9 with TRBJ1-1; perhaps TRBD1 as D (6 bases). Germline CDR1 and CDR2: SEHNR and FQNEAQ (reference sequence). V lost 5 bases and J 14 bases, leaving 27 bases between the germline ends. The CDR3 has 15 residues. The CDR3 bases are TGTGCCAGCAGCACGCCTAGCGGGGGGGCGACTAATGAGTTCTTT. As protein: CASSTPSGGATNEFF.

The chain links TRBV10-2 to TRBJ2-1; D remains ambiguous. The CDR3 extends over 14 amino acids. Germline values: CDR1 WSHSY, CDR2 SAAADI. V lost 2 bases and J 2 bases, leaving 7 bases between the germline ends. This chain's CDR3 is CASSERNTYNEQFF. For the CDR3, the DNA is TGCGCCAGCAGTGAGCGGAATACCTACAATGAGCAGTTCTTC.

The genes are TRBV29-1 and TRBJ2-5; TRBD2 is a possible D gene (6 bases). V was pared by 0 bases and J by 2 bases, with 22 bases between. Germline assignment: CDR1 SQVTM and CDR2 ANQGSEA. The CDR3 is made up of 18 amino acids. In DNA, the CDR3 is TGCAGCGTTGAAGACCCAACTAGCAGAGGCAGCGAGCAAGAGACCCAGTACTTC. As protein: CSVEDPTSRGSEQETQYF.

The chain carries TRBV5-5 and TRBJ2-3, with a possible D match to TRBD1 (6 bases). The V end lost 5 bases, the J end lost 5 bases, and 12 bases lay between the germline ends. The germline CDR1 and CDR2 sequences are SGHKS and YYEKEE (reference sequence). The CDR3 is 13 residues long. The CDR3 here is CASRFGTKDTQYF. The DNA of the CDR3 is TGTGCCAGCAGGTTCGGGACAAAAGATACGCAGTATTTT. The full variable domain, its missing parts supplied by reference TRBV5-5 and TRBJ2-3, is DAGVTQSPTHLIKTRGQQVTLRCSPISGHKSVSWYQQVLGQGPQFIFQYYEKEERGRGNFPDRFSARQFPNYSSELNVNALLLGDSALYLCASRFGTKDTQYFGPGTRLTVL.

The CDR3 region has the DNA TGTGCCAGCAGCTTGGCGGAACGTCCCGAAACGCTGTTTTTT. This encodes CASSLAERPETLFF. The chain employs TRBV7-8 and TRBJ1-4, with unresolved D. The CDR3 covers 14 residues. CDR1 and CDR2 from the germline V gene are SGHVS and FQNEAQ. V lost 3 bases and J lost 14, with 19 bases in between.

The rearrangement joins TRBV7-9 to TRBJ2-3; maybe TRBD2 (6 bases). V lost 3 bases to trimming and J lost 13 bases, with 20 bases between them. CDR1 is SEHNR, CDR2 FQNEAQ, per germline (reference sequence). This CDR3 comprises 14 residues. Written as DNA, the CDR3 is TGTGCCAGCAGCTTTCCGAGAGGCGGGGATACCGAGTATTTT. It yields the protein CASSFPRGGDTEYF.

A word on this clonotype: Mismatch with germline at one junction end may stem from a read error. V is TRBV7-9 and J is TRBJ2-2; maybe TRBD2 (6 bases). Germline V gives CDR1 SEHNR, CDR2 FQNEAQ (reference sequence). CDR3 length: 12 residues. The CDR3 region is CASSFESGGVCF. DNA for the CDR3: TGTGCCAGCAGCTTTGAAAGCGGCGGGGTGTGCTTT.

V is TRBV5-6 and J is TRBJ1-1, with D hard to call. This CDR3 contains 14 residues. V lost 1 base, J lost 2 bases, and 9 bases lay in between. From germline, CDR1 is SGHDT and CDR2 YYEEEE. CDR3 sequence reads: CASSLYGVNTEAFF. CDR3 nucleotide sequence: TGTGCCAGCAGCTTGTACGGCGTCAACACTGAAGCTTTCTTT.

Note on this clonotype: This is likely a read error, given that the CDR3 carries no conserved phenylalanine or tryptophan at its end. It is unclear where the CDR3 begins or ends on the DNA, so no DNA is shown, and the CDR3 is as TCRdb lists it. The CDR3 spells CASSSRDRGCYNV. The genes are TRBV9 and TRBJ1-2; TRBD1, the table's D call, lacks a check against the DNA. With termini counted, the CDR3 has 13 amino acids. Germline V lookup: CDR1 SGDLS, CDR2 YYNGEE.

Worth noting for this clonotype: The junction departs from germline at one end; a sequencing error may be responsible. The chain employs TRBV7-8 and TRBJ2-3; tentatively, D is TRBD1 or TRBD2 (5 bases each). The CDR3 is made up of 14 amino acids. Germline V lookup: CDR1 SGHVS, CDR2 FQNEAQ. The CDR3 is CASSLAGRNEPLYF. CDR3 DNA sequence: TGTGCCAGCAGCTTAGCGGGACGTAATGAACCCCTCTACTTT.

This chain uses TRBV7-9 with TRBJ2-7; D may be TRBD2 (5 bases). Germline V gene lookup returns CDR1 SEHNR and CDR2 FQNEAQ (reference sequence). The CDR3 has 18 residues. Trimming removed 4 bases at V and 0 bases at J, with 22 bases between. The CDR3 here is CASSSGVTGGAFSYEQYV. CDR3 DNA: TGTGCCAGCAGCTCCGGGGTTACGGGTGGAGCGTTCTCCTACGAGCAGTACGTC.